The 29 T cell receptor beta chains below were found in one sample sequenced in a study of shared clonotypes between healthy human individuals. Measured with immunoSEQ multiplex PCR; TCRdb has only the in-frame clones, and not every one. The top ten hold roughly 0.65% of the sample, which has over a million clones, around 82% seen once. The source material was memory CD4+ T cells from PBMCs. Subset specified: CD45RA-negative fraction. The receptors originated from a young man in good health. Some clones in this sample may be carry-over from other donors' samples.

Remarks on this clone: One junction end does not reproduce the germline sequence, and a read error may be involved. The gene calls are TRBV30 and TRBJ1-3, with D possibly matching TRBD1 (5 bases). Germline lookup yields CDR1 GTSNPN and CDR2 SVGIG (reference sequence). This CDR3 has 13 amino acids. CDR3 amino acids: CAWSKGTGNTIYF. In nucleotides, the CDR3 is TGTGCCTGGAGTAAGGGGACTGGGAACACCATATATTTT.

The chain carries TRBV5-6 and TRBJ1-5; possible D gene TRBD1, 6 bases. V shed 0 bases and J shed 7 bases, with 14 bases lying between them. The CDR3 has 15 residues. Per germline, CDR1 SGHDT and CDR2 YYEEEE. The CDR3 protein is CASSLGGADGQPQHF. In DNA, the CDR3 is TGTGCCAGCAGCTTGGGGGGGGCGGACGGACAGCCCCAGCATTTT.

This clone was seen a single time. Different DNA sequences within this sample yield the same CDR3. The chain recombines TRBV5-1 with TRBJ1-1; TRBD1 might be the D (5 bases). Trimming shortened V by 2 bases and J by 3 bases, and 11 bases separated the two germline ends. The V gene's germline CDR1 is SGHRS and CDR2 YFSETQ. The CDR3 runs 14 residues. The CDR3 coding sequence is TGCGCCAGCAGCTTCAGGGCGGGGGACACTGAAGCTTTCTTT. Residues: CASSFRAGDTEAFF.

This rearrangement joins TRBV6-4 to TRBJ1-4; TRBD1 agrees at 7 bases. Unmatched junction bases numbered 4, after V lost 8 bases and J lost 4 bases. CDR3 length equals 13 residues. Germline V gene lookup returns CDR1 MRHNA and CDR2 SNTAGT. CDR3 nucleotide sequence: TGTGCCAGCTGGGACAGCCTTAATGAAAAACTGTTTTTT. This codes for CASWDSLNEKLFF.

This clone was seen at least ten times. This sequence joins TRBV19 and TRBJ2-3; 10 nucleotides align to TRBD2. The CDR3 has 17 residues. Unmatched junction bases numbered 11, after V lost 3 bases and J lost 5 bases. Germline CDR1 and CDR2: LNHDA and SQIVND (reference sequence). The CDR3 bases are TGTGCCAGTAGTATCTTTGGGCTAGCGGGAGCCAAAGATACGCAGTATTTT. Its translation: CASSIFGLAGAKDTQYF. Full variable domain (outside the CDR3, taken from reference TRBV19 and TRBJ2-3): DGGITQSPKYLFRKEGQNVTLSCEQNLNHDAMYWYRQDPGQGLRLIYYSQIVNDFQKGDIAEGYSVSREKKESFPLTVTSAQKNPTAFYLCASSIFGLAGAKDTQYFGPGTRLTVL.

The V gene is TRBV4-1, the J gene TRBJ2-1; 9 nucleotides match TRBD1. Unmatched junction bases numbered 5, after V lost 4 bases and J lost 4 bases. CDR3 length: 15 residues. In germline, CDR1 is MGHRA, CDR2 YSYEKL. DNA for the CDR3: TGCGCCAGCAGCCCAGGGGACAGGGCATACAATGAGCAGTTCTTC. Its translation is CASSPGDRAYNEQFF.

The chain couples TRBV5-1 to TRBJ2-2, with D possibly matching TRBD1 (5 bases). The V gene's germline CDR1 is SGHRS and CDR2 YFSETQ. V lost 4 bases to trimming and J lost 2 bases, with 9 bases between them. The CDR3 has 14 amino acids. CDR3 nucleotides: TGCGCCAGCAGCGTAGGACAAAACACCGGGGAGCTGTTTTTT. It yields the protein CASSVGQNTGELFF.

The rearrangement joins TRBV30 to TRBJ1-1; 9 bases match TRBD1. This CDR3 has 13 amino acids. Germline assignment: CDR1 GTSNPN and CDR2 SVGIG (reference sequence). V dropped 5 bases and J dropped 2; count of bases not matched to a gene: 3. The CDR3 loop reads CAWGTGLNTEAFF. DNA of the CDR3: TGTGCCTGGGGGACAGGGTTAAACACTGAAGCTTTCTTT.

This clone was recorded once. The chain is built from TRBV11-2 and TRBJ2-3; D not certain. V shed 5 bases and J shed 3 bases, with 15 bases lying between them. Per germline, CDR1 SGHAT and CDR2 FQNNGV. The CDR3 extends over 15 amino acids. The CDR3 DNA reads as TGTGCCAGCAGCCCCCCCCCGTTGGGGACAGATACGCAGTATTTT. Its translation: CASSPPPLGTDTQYF.

Note on this clone: In the same sample, other DNA sequences code for this CDR3. The chain links TRBV2 to TRBJ1-2; TRBD1 might be the D (5 bases). CDR1 is SNHLY and CDR2 is FYNNEI in the germline V gene. The CDR3 sequence is 13 residues long. Trimming removed 6 bases from V and 5 bases from J, with 13 bases in between. CDR3 sequence reads: CASSGGVGYGYTF. The CDR3 region has the DNA TGTGCCAGCAGCGGGGGAGTGGGATATGGCTACACCTTC.

This chain joins TRBV28 and TRBJ2-7; TRBD2 matches 14 bases. J was trimmed by 5 bases and V by 4 bases; bases with no gene match: 4. This CDR3 contains 15 residues. Germline V lookup: CDR1 MDHEN, CDR2 SYDVKM. The CDR3 DNA reads TGTGCCAGCAGTTCGACGACTAGCGGGAGGGACGAGCAGTACTTC. Protein sequence: CASSSTTSGRDEQYF.

V and J are TRBV2 and TRBJ2-5, with D maybe TRBD1 (5 bases). CDR3 size: 13 residues. Germline V CDR1 and CDR2: SNHLY, FYNNEI. Trimming stripped 6 bases from V and 3 bases from J, with 11 bases between. This chain's CDR3 is CASSATGEETQYF. DNA of the CDR3: TGTGCCAGCAGCGCCACAGGAGAAGAGACCCAGTACTTC.

Turning to this clone: The junction differs from germline at one of its ends, possibly a read error. The chain couples TRBV6-6 to TRBJ2-2; either TRBD1 or TRBD2 may supply D (5 bases each). Per germline, CDR1 MNHNY and CDR2 SVGAGI (reference sequence). The CDR3 runs 13 residues. The CDR3 loop reads CAGQGSGPQLLSF. The CDR3, as DNA: TGTGCCGGGCAGGGATCGGGACCCCAGTTACTGTCTTTT.

The V and J genes are TRBV29-1 and TRBJ2-1, with 15 bases fitting TRBD2. The CDR3 totals 18 residues. The V segment lost 4 bases and the J segment 4 bases; nucleotides outside the gene matches: 11. Germline values: CDR1 SQVTM, CDR2 ANQGSEA. As DNA, the CDR3 is TGCAGCGTTGTAGATACCGGGACTAGCGGGAGGACATACAATGAGCAGTTCTTC. Amino acid sequence: CSVVDTGTSGRTYNEQFF.

Comments on this clone: The sample has other DNA sequences that encode this CDR3 too. V is TRBV5-1 and J is TRBJ1-2; the D gene is possibly TRBD1 (5 bases). The CDR3 sequence is 14 residues long. Germline V gene data show CDR1 as SGHRS and CDR2 as YFSETQ. V lost 2 bases, J lost 3 bases, and 11 bases lay in between. CDR3 coding DNA: TGCGCCAGCAGCTTAACAGGAGTTGACTATGGCTACACCTTC. Encoded protein: CASSLTGVDYGYTF.

The J gene is TRBJ2-1, the V gene TRBV28; 9 nucleotides agree with TRBD1. Losses at the gene ends were 6 bases for V and 4 bases for J; bases not matched to a gene: 7. The germline V gene has CDR1 MDHEN and CDR2 SYDVKM. The CDR3 contains 15 residues. The CDR3 DNA follows: TGTGCCAGCAGCACAGGGACAGGGCCTTACAATGAGCAGTTCTTC. As protein: CASSTGTGPYNEQFF.

The CDR3 loop is CASSHGTSGAEQYF. DNA for the CDR3: TGTGCCAGCAGCCACGGGACTAGCGGGGCCGAGCAGTACTTC. The chain links TRBV5-5 to TRBJ2-7, with 13 bases matching TRBD2. This CDR3 comprises 14 residues. V was pared by 4 bases and J by 6 bases, with 4 bases of the junction left unmatched. CDR1 SGHKS and CDR2 YYEKEE come from the germline V gene (reference sequence). Together with reference TRBV5-5 and TRBJ2-7, the CDR3 gives the full variable domain: DAGVTQSPTHLIKTRGQQVTLRCSPISGHKSVSWYQQVLGQGPQFIFQYYEKEERGRGNFPDRFSARQFPNYSSELNVNALLLGDSALYLCASSHGTSGAEQYFGPGTRLTVT.

The rearrangement uses TRBV14 and TRBJ2-3; a possible D gene is TRBD1 (6 bases). V lost 1 base and J 4 bases, leaving 12 bases between the germline ends. CDR3 length: 15 residues. Looked up from germline, CDR1 is SGHDN and CDR2 is FVKESK. The CDR3 DNA follows: TGTGCCAGCAGCCAAGCCAGGGGATCCGCAGATACGCAGTATTTT. Its translation: CASSQARGSADTQYF.

In this sample, this clone turned up a few times. The chain combines TRBV5-1 with TRBJ2-1; D is unresolved. Germline CDR1 SGHRS, CDR2 YFSETQ. Trimming removed 0 bases at V and 7 bases at J, with 14 bases between. CDR3 length equals 15 residues. For the CDR3, the DNA is TGCGCCAGCAGCTTGGCCCCTGGAGTTGAGAATGAGCAGTTCTTC. Its translation is CASSLAPGVENEQFF.

This chain links TRBV7-2 with TRBJ2-5; 7 bases fit TRBD1. Germline V CDR1 and CDR2: SGHTA, FQGNSA. The CDR3 covers 14 residues. The junction had 3 bases not matched to a gene; V was cut back by 0 bases and J by 5 bases. The CDR3 region is CASSLARGLETQYF. The CDR3 DNA reads as TGTGCCAGCAGCTTAGCCAGGGGGTTGGAGACCCAGTACTTC.

The chain combines TRBV28 with TRBJ2-6; 8 nucleotides line up with TRBD1. Germline loops: CDR1 MDHEN, CDR2 SYDVKM. This CDR3 has 13 residues. J was trimmed by 12 bases and V by 5 bases; bases with no gene match: 6. DNA for the CDR3: TGTGCCAGCAGTAGACAGGGGTATAGCGTCCTGACTTTC. It codes for CASSRQGYSVLTF.

This clone has a handful of counts. The same CDR3 is also encoded by other DNA sequences in this sample. J is TRBJ2-1 and V is TRBV5-1; TRBD2 aligns across 7 bases. The germline CDR1 and CDR2 sequences are SGHRS and YFSETQ. This CDR3 is 15 amino acids long. V trimming: 4 bases; J trimming: 5 bases; junction bases outside the gene matches: 9. The CDR3 reads CASSPLAGVNNEQFF. CDR3 in DNA: TGCGCCAGCAGCCCCCTGGCGGGGGTCAACAATGAGCAGTTCTTC.

V is TRBV18 and J is TRBJ2-2, with D perhaps TRBD1 (5 bases). The CDR3 contains 15 residues. V lost 3 bases and J lost 3, with 11 bases in between. Germline V gene lookup returns CDR1 KGHSH and CDR2 LQKENI. In DNA, the CDR3 is TGTGCCAGCTCACCGGTGGGGCTCCACACCGGGGAGCTGTTTTTT. The encoded protein is CASSPVGLHTGELFF.

This clone has a handful of counts. The chain combines TRBV5-8 with TRBJ2-5, with TRBD2 identical over 9 bases. The V gene's germline CDR1 is SGHTS and CDR2 YDEGEE. Trimming removed 4 bases from V and 5 bases from J; junction bases left unmatched: 12. This CDR3 contains 16 residues. The CDR3 DNA is TGTGCCAGCAGCCCGCTCGCGGGAGGGCGCGGGGAGACCCAGTACTTC. It translates to CASSPLAGGRGETQYF.

Details on this clone: This likely came from a read error, as a far larger clone is one base away. The rearrangement uses TRBV5-4 and TRBJ2-7; D is possibly TRBD2 (6 bases). The length of the CDR3 is 13 residues. The V end was cut by 4 bases, the J end by 3 bases, with 11 bases between. Germline CDR1 SGHNT, CDR2 YYREEE (reference sequence). CDR3 bases: TGTGCCAGCAGCCTGGTGGGGGGCTACGAGCAGTACTTC. Translated: CASSLVGGYEQYF.

J is TRBJ2-3 and V is TRBV7-8, with 12 bases that match TRBD2. The CDR3 contains 15 residues. V lost 5 bases and J lost 5; bases outside the gene matches: 5. CDR1 and CDR2 (germline): SGHVS, FQNEAQ. The CDR3: CASSPLLAGGDTQYF. In DNA, the CDR3 is TGTGCCAGCAGCCCGTTACTAGCGGGGGGAGATACGCAGTATTTT.

This clone was recorded many times. This chain links TRBV7-2 with TRBJ2-7; TRBD2 is a possible D gene (6 bases). The CDR3 totals 15 residues. V was pared by 5 bases and J by 2 bases, with 16 bases between. The germline V gene has CDR1 SGHTA and CDR2 FQGNSA. CDR3: CASSPMAGSAYEQYF. The CDR3 DNA follows: TGTGCCAGCAGCCCGATGGCGGGATCCGCCTACGAGCAGTACTTC.

The V call is TRBV7-3, the J call TRBJ2-7, with D hard to call. From germline, CDR1 is SGHTA and CDR2 FQGTGA. With 1 base removed from V and 2 bases from J, the gap between germline ends came to 15 bases. This CDR3 region has 16 residues. The CDR3 protein is CASSLIDRLDPYEQYF. The CDR3 coding sequence is TGTGCCAGCAGCTTAATTGACCGACTTGACCCCTACGAGCAGTACTTC.

This clone was counted once. V gene TRBV2 combines with J gene TRBJ2-5; TRBD2 aligns across 8 bases. Germline V CDR1 and CDR2: SNHLY, FYNNEI. The V and J ends lost 9 bases and 5 bases, in that order; junction bases with no gene match: 11. The CDR3 sequence is 14 residues long. Here the CDR3 reads CASLAGRAGETQYF. CDR3 coding DNA: TGTGCCAGTTTAGCGGGGAGGGCCGGGGAGACCCAGTACTTC. Full variable domain (remainder filled in from reference TRBV2 and TRBJ2-5): EPEVTQTPSHQVTQMGQEVILRCVPISNHLYFYWYRQILGQKVEFLVSFYNNEISEKSEIFDDQFSVERPDGSNFTLKIRSTKLEDSAMYFCASLAGRAGETQYFGPGTRLLVL.